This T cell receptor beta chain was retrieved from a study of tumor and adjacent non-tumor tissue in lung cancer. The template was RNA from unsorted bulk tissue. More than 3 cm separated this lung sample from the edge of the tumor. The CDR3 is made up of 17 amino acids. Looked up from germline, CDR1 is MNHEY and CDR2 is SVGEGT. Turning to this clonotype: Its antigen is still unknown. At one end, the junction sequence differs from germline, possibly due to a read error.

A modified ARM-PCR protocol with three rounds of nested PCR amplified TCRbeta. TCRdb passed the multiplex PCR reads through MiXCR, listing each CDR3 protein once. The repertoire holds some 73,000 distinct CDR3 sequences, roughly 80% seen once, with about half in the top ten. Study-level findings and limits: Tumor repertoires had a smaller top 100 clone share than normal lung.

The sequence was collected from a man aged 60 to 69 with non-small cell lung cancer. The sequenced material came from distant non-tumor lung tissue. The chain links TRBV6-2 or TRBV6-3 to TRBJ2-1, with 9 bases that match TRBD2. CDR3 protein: CASSYSTGAGGMNEQFF. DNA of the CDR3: TGTGCTAGCAGTTACTCCACGGGAGCGGGAGGCATGAATGAGCAGTTCTTC.